The TCR beta chain under discussion was sequenced for a study of regulatory T cells in long-lasting Graves disease. Assembly of TCR beta libraries relied on iRepertoire HTBI primers together with Arm-PCR of CDR3 regions. Each CDR3 protein is one row after TCRdb ran MiXCR on the multiplex PCR reads. The sample lists 400,000 to 500,000 distinct CDR3 sequences; roughly a fifth were seen once. Sample time point: persistent/refractory GD, antithyroid drugs over 5 years with positive TRAb. The TCR library was made from RNA extracted from PBMCs. The CDR3 is made up of 13 amino acids. The ends lost 7 bases at V and 3 bases at J; junction bases unmatched: 3. Germline V lookup: CDR1 MNHNS, CDR2 SASEGT.

This receptor was taken from a female donor with Graves disease. The rearrangement uses TRBV6-1 and TRBJ1-5; 7 bases align to TRBD1. The sample in question was peripheral blood mononuclear cells (PBMCs), obtained when the disease was refractory, from a patient treated with antithyroid drugs. The DNA of the CDR3 is TGTGCCAGCACTGAGGGGGCCAATCAGCCCCAGCATTTT. Encoded protein: CASTEGANQPQHF.